The next 24 T cell receptor beta chains were all read from a single sample in a study of cytomegalovirus exposure and HLA in healthy donors. The PCR contained 60 Vbeta and 13 Jbeta primers. Data came from immunoSEQ multiplex PCR; TCRdb stores just in-frame clones and leaves some out. The top ten hold 1% to 1.5% of the sample, which has some 170,000 clones, under 9.5% seen once. Sequences were obtained from PBMCs. These receptors were taken from a woman under 40 in good health and CMV-seropositive.

This clone occurred a few times. This chain connects TRBV29-1 to TRBJ1-2; 9 nucleotides match TRBD1. This CDR3 has 12 amino acids. Germline assignment: CDR1 SQVTM and CDR2 ANQGSEA. J lost 5 bases, V lost 5 bases, and 3 bases had no gene match. CDR3 loop: CSVRTGEYGYTF. CDR3 in DNA: TGCAGCGTTCGGACAGGGGAGTATGGCTACACCTTC.

A few counts support this clone. V and J are TRBV7-9 and TRBJ1-1; 7 bases agree with TRBD1. Germline CDR1 is SEHNR and CDR2 is FQNEAQ (reference sequence). V gave up 5 bases and J gave up 6 bases; unmatched junction bases: 3. CDR3 size: 12 residues. CDR3 sequence: CASSTGTAEAFF. CDR3 sequence (DNA): TGTGCCAGCAGCACCGGGACAGCTGAAGCTTTCTTT.

The genes are TRBV29-1 and TRBJ2-7, with 11 bases fitting TRBD2. Losses at the gene ends were 2 bases for V and 4 bases for J; bases not matched to a gene: 4. The CDR3 loop spans 14 amino acids. Per germline, CDR1 SQVTM and CDR2 ANQGSEA. CDR3 in amino acids: CSVESLAGGYEQYF. Written as DNA, the CDR3 is TGCAGCGTTGAATCGCTAGCGGGAGGATACGAGCAGTACTTC.

The rearrangement uses TRBV10-2 and TRBJ2-5, with 7 bases identical to TRBD2. From germline, CDR1 is WSHSY and CDR2 SAAADI. V shed 2 bases, J shed 7 bases, and the junction held 7 bases outside the gene matches. The CDR3 spans 14 residues. The CDR3 is CASSEREELGTQYF. CDR3 coding DNA: TGCGCCAGCAGTGAGCGGGAGGAGCTGGGGACCCAGTACTTC.

V gene TRBV5-1 combines with J gene TRBJ1-1; maybe TRBD1 (6 bases). This CDR3 comprises 14 residues. Germline V lookup: CDR1 SGHRS, CDR2 YFSETQ. V was trimmed by 4 bases and J by 5 bases, leaving 15 bases between them. CDR3 amino acids: CASSTSGEGTEAFF. The CDR3 DNA is TGCGCCAGCAGCACCTCAGGGGAAGGAACTGAAGCTTTCTTT.

This chain uses TRBV7-3 with TRBJ2-1; D is possibly TRBD2 (6 bases). From germline, CDR1 is SGHTA and CDR2 FQGTGA. CDR3 size: 12 residues. Trimming took 8 bases from V and 8 from J, leaving 13 bases between them. For the CDR3, the DNA is TGTGCCAGCTATTCAACGGGGGATGAGCAGTTCTTC. Translating gives CASYSTGDEQFF.

This clone appeared a few times. The chain combines TRBV2 with TRBJ2-1; the D is unclear. This CDR3 spans 15 amino acids. CDR1 SNHLY and CDR2 FYNNEI come from the germline V gene. V was cut by 6 bases and J by 5 bases, with 17 bases left in between. The CDR3 DNA reads as TGTGCCAGCAGGTCCTCTGGCGGCACAAACAATGAGCAGTTCTTC. Translation gives CASRSSGGTNNEQFF.

This clone was counted a few times. The J gene is TRBJ1-2, the V gene TRBV6-5; D remains ambiguous. V lost 0 bases and J lost 2, with 10 bases in between. The CDR3 covers 15 residues. Germline V gene data show CDR1 as MNHEY and CDR2 as SVGAGI. The CDR3 is CASSYSRPLNYGYTF. CDR3 nucleotide sequence: TGTGCCAGCAGTTACTCGAGGCCCCTGAACTATGGCTACACCTTC.

This clone was seen a handful of times. This chain joins TRBV5-1 and TRBJ2-5; a possible D gene is TRBD1 (6 bases). V lost 0 bases and J lost 5, with 17 bases in between. CDR1 and CDR2 from the germline V gene are SGHRS and YFSETQ. CDR3 length equals 16 residues. The CDR3: CASSLEVMGASETQYF. CDR3 sequence (DNA): TGCGCCAGCAGCTTGGAAGTTATGGGGGCTAGCGAGACCCAGTACTTC. Drawing the rest from reference TRBV5-1 and TRBJ2-5, the complete variable domain is KAGVTQTPRYLIKTRGQQVTLSCSPISGHRSVSWYQQTPGQGLQFLFEYFSETQRNKGNFPGRFSGRQFSNSRSEMNVSTLELGDSALYLCASSLEVMGASETQYFGPGTRLLVL.

The chain joins TRBV5-4 to TRBJ1-1, with D uncertain. This CDR3 spans 18 amino acids. V dropped 2 bases and J dropped 1 base, with 21 bases sitting between them. Per the germline V gene, CDR1 is SGHNT and CDR2 is YYREEE (reference sequence). In DNA form, the CDR3 reads TGTGCCAGCAGCTTATCCCTTTTTGGGCCCGGTCAGAACACTGAAGCTTTCTTT. Translating gives CASSLSLFGPGQNTEAFF.

This clone appeared many times. V and J are TRBV5-1 and TRBJ1-2; perhaps TRBD1 as D (5 bases). CDR1 SGHRS and CDR2 YFSETQ come from the germline V gene. The CDR3 contains 15 residues. Trimming pared 5 bases from V and 3 bases from J, leaving 17 bases between. The CDR3 coding sequence is TGCGCCAGCAGTACCGGACGTCCGGGGGACTATGGCTACACCTTC. It translates to CASSTGRPGDYGYTF. Based on the CDR3 plus reference TRBV5-1 and TRBJ1-2, the full variable domain is KAGVTQTPRYLIKTRGQQVTLSCSPISGHRSVSWYQQTPGQGLQFLFEYFSETQRNKGNFPGRFSGRQFSNSRSEMNVSTLELGDSALYLCASSTGRPGDYGYTFGSGTRLTVV.

The chain couples TRBV9 to TRBJ2-5, with a weak D call TRBD2 (6 bases). Trimming cost V 0 bases and J 4 bases, with 13 bases left between them. The CDR3 loop spans 15 amino acids. Per germline, CDR1 SGDLS and CDR2 YYNGEE. CDR3 nucleotide sequence: TGTGCCAGCAGCGTAGGAGACCCAGCGGGAGAGACCCAGTACTTC. Its translation: CASSVGDPAGETQYF.

The chain employs TRBV4-1 and TRBJ2-3, with TRBD2 matching 9 bases. The V gene's germline CDR1 is MGHRA and CDR2 YSYEKL. After removal of 4 bases from V and 2 bases from J, the junction contained 4 bases not matched to a gene. The CDR3 sequence is 15 residues long. The CDR3 nucleotides are TGCGCCAGCAGCCTTGCGGGACTAGCCACAGATACGCAGTATTTT. It codes for CASSLAGLATDTQYF.

V is TRBV14 and J is TRBJ2-2; 10 nucleotides match TRBD1. The germline V gene encodes CDR1 SGHDN and CDR2 FVKESK. This CDR3 is built from 18 residues. Trimming took 4 bases from V and 0 from J; bases not matched to a gene: 8. CDR3 residues: CASSRDRGGSANTGELFF. CDR3 coding DNA: TGTGCCAGCAGCCGGGACAGGGGTGGATCGGCGAACACCGGGGAGCTGTTTTTT. Together with reference TRBV14 and TRBJ2-2, the CDR3 gives the full variable domain: EAGVTQFPSHSVIEKGQTVTLRCDPISGHDNLYWYRRVMGKEIKFLLHFVKESKQDESGMPNNRFLAERTGGTYSTLKVQPAELEDSGVYFCASSRDRGGSANTGELFFGEGSRLTVL.

This clone was counted only a few times. An end of the junction differs from the germline gene, which may be a read error. The chain links TRBV6-1 to TRBJ2-7, with D tentatively TRBD1 (5 bases). The CDR3 totals 14 residues. Per germline, CDR1 MNHNS and CDR2 SASEGT. The CDR3 spells CASSEDRSSYEQYF. CDR3 coding DNA: TGTGCCAGCAGCGAAGACAGATCCTCCTACGAGCAGTACTTC.

This clone was seen only a few times. The chain joins TRBV7-9 to TRBJ2-7; 7 bases map to TRBD2. CDR3 length equals 14 residues. Germline values: CDR1 SEHNR, CDR2 FQNEAQ (reference sequence). V lost 5 bases, J lost 4 bases, and 8 bases stayed unmatched. In nucleotides, the CDR3 is TGTGCCAGCAGCCCCGGCGGGAGTTTTTACGAGCAGTACTTC. Residues: CASSPGGSFYEQYF.

V and J are TRBV5-8 and TRBJ2-1; 11 positions match TRBD2. Germline lookup yields CDR1 SGHTS and CDR2 YDEGEE. The CDR3 runs to 19 residues. V was pared by 0 bases and J by 5 bases, with 13 bases of the junction left unmatched. In DNA form, the CDR3 reads TGTGCCAGCAGCTTGGTCGGTAGCGGGAGGGCCGATTTCCACAATGAGCAGTTCTTC. It yields the protein CASSLVGSGRADFHNEQFF.

This clone was picked up a small number of times. The chain is built from TRBV7-9 and TRBJ2-7, with 13 bases that match TRBD2. With V trimmed by 5 bases and J by 1 base, 5 bases remained unmatched. Germline-derived CDR1 and CDR2 are SEHNR and FQNEAQ (reference sequence). The CDR3 contains 16 residues. CDR3 protein: CASSPGGLAGSYEQYF. The CDR3, as DNA: TGTGCCAGCAGCCCGGGGGGACTAGCGGGGTCCTACGAGCAGTACTTC.

The chain links TRBV7-3 to TRBJ1-2; 8 bases match TRBD1. The germline V gene encodes CDR1 SGHTA and CDR2 FQGTGA. V shed 4 bases and J 8 bases; nucleotides not matched to a gene: 12. The CDR3 totals 15 residues. The CDR3: CASSSTPQGAEGYTF. The CDR3 DNA reads TGTGCCAGCAGCTCAACACCTCAGGGGGCAGAAGGCTACACCTTC.

This clone has just a few counts. This chain links TRBV29-1 with TRBJ1-5; maybe TRBD1 (6 bases). The CDR3 length is 15 residues. CDR1 and CDR2 from the germline V gene are SQVTM and ANQGSEA. Trimming cost V 5 bases and J 2 bases, with 16 bases left between them. CDR3 bases: TGCAGCGTTTGGGTACAGGGTCATGGCAATCAGCCCCAGCATTTT. It codes for CSVWVQGHGNQPQHF.

The sample holds a few counts of this clone. The chain couples TRBV19 to TRBJ2-1, with 10 bases fitting TRBD1. The CDR3 has 15 residues. J lost 7 bases, V lost 11 bases, and 14 bases had no gene match. Germline CDR1 LNHDA, CDR2 SQIVND (reference sequence). The CDR3 bases are TGTGCCGTCAAAGCCGGGACAGGGGCAAGAAATGAGCAGTTCTTC. Translated: CAVKAGTGARNEQFF.

This clone was counted between two and nine times. J is TRBJ2-1 and V is TRBV2; a possible D gene is TRBD2 (5 bases). Germline V CDR1 and CDR2: SNHLY, FYNNEI. This CDR3 spans 15 amino acids. V was clipped by 7 bases and J by 10 bases, with 23 bases between them. The chain's CDR3 is CASTPRGLPVNEQFF. The CDR3 DNA sequence: TGTGCCAGCACCCCGAGAGGGTTGCCGGTGAACGAGCAGTTCTTC.

A few counts support this clone. The chain uses TRBV6-5 and TRBJ1-5, with D unclear. V was cut by 4 bases and J by 8 bases, with 12 bases left in between. Germline V gene data show CDR1 as MNHEY and CDR2 as SVGAGI. The CDR3 runs 13 residues. CDR3 protein: CASSSYLLEPQHF. DNA of the CDR3: TGTGCCAGCAGTTCCTACCTCCTAGAGCCCCAGCATTTT.

This rearrangement joins TRBV28 to TRBJ2-3; D might be TRBD2 (7 bases). The V gene lost 2 bases and the J gene lost 4 bases, with 19 bases spanning the gap. There are 17 residues in the CDR3. Germline V gene data show CDR1 as MDHEN and CDR2 as SYDVKM. Here the CDR3 reads CASSLSTRRGQADTQYF. CDR3 DNA: TGTGCCAGCAGTTTAAGTACAAGGCGGGGGCAGGCAGATACGCAGTATTTT.